This T cell receptor (beta chain) is from a study of Graves' ophthalmopathy and Graves' hyperthyroidism. General observations from the study: Most expanded clonotypes in thyroid above 0.001 frequency also showed up in blood.

This clonotype has at least ten counts. Its antigen is undetermined. For donors with ophthalmopathy, the disease showed moderate-to-severe activity, reached CAS ≥3 and NOSPECS ≥4, and had lasted under 3 months. The sequenced template was RNA, covering the TCR beta CDR3 region. First-round RT-PCR employed HTBI primers, with a second-round multiplex PCR after it. A single record per CDR3 protein comes from TCRdb applying MiXCR to the multiplex PCR reads. The sample lists about 740,000 distinct CDR3 sequences; roughly two fifths were seen once. The CDR3 is 15 amino acids. The V end was cut by 5 bases, the J end by 0 bases, with 13 bases between. CDR1 and CDR2 from the germline V gene are SGHVS and FQNEAQ.

This receptor was taken from an adult man with Graves' ophthalmopathy. The rearrangement joins TRBV7-8 to TRBJ1-2; no reliable D call. Sequenced sample: peripheral blood. The CDR3 spells CASSGSRQANYGYTF. DNA for the CDR3: TGTGCCAGCAGCGGGAGCCGCCAGGCTAACTATGGCTACACCTTC.